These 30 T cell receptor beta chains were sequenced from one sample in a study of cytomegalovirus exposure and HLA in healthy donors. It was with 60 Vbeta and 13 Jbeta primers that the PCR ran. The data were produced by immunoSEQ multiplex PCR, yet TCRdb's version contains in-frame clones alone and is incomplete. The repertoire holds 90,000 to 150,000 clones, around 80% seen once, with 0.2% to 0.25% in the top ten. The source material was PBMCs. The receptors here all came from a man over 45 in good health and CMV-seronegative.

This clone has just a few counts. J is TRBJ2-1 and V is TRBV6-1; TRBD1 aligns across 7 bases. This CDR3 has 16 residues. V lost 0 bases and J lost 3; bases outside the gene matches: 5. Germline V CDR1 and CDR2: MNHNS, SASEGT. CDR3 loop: CASSEAQGGDYNEQFF. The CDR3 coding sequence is TGTGCCAGCAGTGAAGCTCAAGGGGGCGACTACAATGAGCAGTTCTTC.

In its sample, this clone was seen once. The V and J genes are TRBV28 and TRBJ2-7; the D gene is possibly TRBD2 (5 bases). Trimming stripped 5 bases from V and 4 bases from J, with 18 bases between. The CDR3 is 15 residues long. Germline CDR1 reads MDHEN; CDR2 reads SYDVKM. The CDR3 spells CASSPRTEGRYEQYF. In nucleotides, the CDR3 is TGTGCCAGCAGTCCTAGGACTGAGGGAAGGTACGAGCAGTACTTC.

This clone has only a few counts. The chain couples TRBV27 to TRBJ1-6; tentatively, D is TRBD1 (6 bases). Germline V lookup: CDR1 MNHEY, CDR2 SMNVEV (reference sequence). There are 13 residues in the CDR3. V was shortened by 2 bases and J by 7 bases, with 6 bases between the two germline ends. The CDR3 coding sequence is TGTGCCAGCAGTTTAGGACAGAATTCACCCCTCCACTTT. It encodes CASSLGQNSPLHF.

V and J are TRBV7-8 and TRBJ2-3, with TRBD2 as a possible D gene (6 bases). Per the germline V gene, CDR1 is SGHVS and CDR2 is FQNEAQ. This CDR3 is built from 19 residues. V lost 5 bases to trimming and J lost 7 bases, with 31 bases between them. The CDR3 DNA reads TGTGCCAGCAGCCAAATTACCCCGGTACCGGGACTGCTAACGAATACGCAGTATTTT. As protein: CASSQITPVPGLLTNTQYF.

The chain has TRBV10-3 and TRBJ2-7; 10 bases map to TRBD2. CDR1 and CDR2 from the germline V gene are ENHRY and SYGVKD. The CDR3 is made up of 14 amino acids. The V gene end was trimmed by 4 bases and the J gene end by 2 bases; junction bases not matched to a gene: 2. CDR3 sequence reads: CAISGTSGTYEQYF. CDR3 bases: TGTGCCATCAGTGGGACTAGCGGAACCTACGAGCAGTACTTC.

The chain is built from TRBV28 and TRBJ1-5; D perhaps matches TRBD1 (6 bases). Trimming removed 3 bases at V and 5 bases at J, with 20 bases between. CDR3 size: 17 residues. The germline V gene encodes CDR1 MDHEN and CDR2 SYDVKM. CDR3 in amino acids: CASSFPKQGTLHQPQHF. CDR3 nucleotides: TGTGCCAGCAGTTTCCCAAAACAGGGAACCCTTCATCAGCCCCAGCATTTT.

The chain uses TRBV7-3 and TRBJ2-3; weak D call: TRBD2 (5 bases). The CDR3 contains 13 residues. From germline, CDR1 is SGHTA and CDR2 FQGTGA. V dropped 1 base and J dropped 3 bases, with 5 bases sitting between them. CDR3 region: CASSLRRTDTQYF. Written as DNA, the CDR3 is TGTGCCAGCAGCTTAAGGAGGACAGATACGCAGTATTTT.

CDR3 amino acids: CASSSSGVVTYQNEQFF. CDR3 nucleotide sequence: TGTGCCAGCAGCTCGTCGGGAGTCGTTACATACCAAAATGAGCAGTTCTTC. This sequence joins TRBV7-2 and TRBJ2-1; a weak D match, TRBD2 (6 bases). Germline CDR1 is SGHTA and CDR2 is FQGNSA. V lost 4 bases and J lost 7, with 23 bases in between. This CDR3 is 17 amino acids long.

CDR3 sequence reads: CASRERETSYNEQFF. CDR3 nucleotides: TGCGCCAGCAGGGAGCGGGAGACCTCCTACAATGAGCAGTTCTTC. The V and J genes are TRBV5-1 and TRBJ2-1; 8 bases fit TRBD2. The CDR3 has 15 amino acids. CDR1 SGHRS and CDR2 YFSETQ come from the germline V gene. The ends lost 5 bases at V and 0 bases at J; junction bases unmatched: 4.

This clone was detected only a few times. CDR3 nucleotides: TGCGCCAGCAGCGACGGGACTCCTAGCACAGATACGCAGTATTTT. Its translation is CASSDGTPSTDTQYF. The rearrangement joins TRBV5-1 to TRBJ2-3; possibly TRBD2 for D (6 bases). Germline loops: CDR1 SGHRS, CDR2 YFSETQ. This CDR3 region has 15 residues. The V end lost 4 bases, the J end lost 0 bases, and 12 bases lay between the germline ends.

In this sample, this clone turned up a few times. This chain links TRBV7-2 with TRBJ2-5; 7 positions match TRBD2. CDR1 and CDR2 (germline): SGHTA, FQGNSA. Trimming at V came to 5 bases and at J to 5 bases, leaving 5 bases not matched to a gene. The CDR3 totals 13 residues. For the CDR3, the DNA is TGTGCCAGCAGCCGAAAAGCGGGGGAGACCCAGTACTTC. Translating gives CASSRKAGETQYF.

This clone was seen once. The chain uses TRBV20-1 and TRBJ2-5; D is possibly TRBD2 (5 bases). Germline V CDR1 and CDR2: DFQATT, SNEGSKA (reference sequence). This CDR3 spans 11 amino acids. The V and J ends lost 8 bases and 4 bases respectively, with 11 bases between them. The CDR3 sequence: CSPGGRETQYF. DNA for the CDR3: TGCAGTCCGGGCGGGCGAGAGACCCAGTACTTC.

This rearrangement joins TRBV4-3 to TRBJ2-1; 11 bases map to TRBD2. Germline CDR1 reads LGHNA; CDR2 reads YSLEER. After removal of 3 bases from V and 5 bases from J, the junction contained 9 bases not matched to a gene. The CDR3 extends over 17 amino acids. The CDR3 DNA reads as TGCGCCAGCAGCCAGGTTTTAGCGGGGGGGCGCCACAATGAGCAGTTCTTC. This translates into CASSQVLAGGRHNEQFF.

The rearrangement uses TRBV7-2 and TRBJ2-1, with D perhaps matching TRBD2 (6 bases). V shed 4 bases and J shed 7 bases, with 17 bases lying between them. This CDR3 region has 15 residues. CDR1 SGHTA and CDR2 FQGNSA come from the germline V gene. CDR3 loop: CASSSSGGIENEQFF. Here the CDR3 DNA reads TGTGCCAGCAGCTCTAGTGGAGGGATAGAAAATGAGCAGTTCTTC.

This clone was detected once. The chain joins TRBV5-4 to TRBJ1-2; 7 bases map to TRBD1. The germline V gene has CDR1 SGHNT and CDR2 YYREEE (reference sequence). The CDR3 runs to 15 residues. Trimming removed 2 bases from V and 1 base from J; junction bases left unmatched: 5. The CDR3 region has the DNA TGTGCCAGCAGCTTAGAGGGGGCGAGTAACTATGGCTACACCTTC. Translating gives CASSLEGASNYGYTF.

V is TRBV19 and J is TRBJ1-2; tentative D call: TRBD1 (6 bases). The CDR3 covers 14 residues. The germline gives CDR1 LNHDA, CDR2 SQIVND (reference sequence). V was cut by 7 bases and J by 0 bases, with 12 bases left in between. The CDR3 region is CASTPDRANYGYTF. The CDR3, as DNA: TGTGCCAGTACCCCGGACAGAGCTAACTATGGCTACACCTTC.

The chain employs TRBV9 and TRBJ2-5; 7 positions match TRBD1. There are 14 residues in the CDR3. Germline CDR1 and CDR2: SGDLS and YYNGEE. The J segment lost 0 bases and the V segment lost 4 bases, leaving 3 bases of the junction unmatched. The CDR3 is CASSLTGNQETQYF. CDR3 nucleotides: TGTGCCAGCAGCCTGACAGGGAACCAAGAGACCCAGTACTTC.

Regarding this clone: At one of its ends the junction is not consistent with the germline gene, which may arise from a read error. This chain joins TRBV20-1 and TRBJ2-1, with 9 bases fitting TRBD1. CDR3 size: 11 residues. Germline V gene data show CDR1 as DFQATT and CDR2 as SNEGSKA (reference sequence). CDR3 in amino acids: CSAPSGTGRIF. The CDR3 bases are TGCAGTGCTCCCTCCGGGACAGGGAGAATCTTC.

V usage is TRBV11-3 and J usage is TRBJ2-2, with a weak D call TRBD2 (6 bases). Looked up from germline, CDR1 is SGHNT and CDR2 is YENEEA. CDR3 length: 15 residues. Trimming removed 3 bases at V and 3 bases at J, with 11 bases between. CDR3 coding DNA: TGTGCCAGCAGCTTTGGAGGGGTGGACACCGGGGAGCTGTTTTTT. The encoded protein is CASSFGGVDTGELFF.

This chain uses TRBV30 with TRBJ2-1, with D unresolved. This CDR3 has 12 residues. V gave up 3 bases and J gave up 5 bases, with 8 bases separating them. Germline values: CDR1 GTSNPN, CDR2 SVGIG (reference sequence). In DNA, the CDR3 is TGTGCCTGGAGGGCCGCGGACAATGAGCAGTTCTTC. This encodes CAWRAADNEQFF.

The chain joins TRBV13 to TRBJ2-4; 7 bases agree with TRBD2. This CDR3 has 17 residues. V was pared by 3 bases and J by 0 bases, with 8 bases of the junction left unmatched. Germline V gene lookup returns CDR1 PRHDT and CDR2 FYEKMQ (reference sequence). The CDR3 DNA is TGTGCCAGCAGCTTGAGCGGGGAACCTCTAGCCAAAAACATTCAGTACTTC. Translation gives CASSLSGEPLAKNIQYF.

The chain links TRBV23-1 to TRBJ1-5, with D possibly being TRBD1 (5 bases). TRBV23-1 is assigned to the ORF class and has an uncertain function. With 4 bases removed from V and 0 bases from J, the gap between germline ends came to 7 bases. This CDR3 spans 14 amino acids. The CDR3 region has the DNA TGCGCCAGCAGTCTGACAGCTAGCAATCAGCCCCAGCATTTT. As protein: CASSLTASNQPQHF.

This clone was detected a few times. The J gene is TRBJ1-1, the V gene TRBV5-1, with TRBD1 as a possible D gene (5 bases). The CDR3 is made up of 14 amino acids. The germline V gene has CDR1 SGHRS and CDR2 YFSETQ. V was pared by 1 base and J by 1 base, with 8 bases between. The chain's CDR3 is CASSLRQGNTEAFF. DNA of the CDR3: TGCGCCAGCAGCTTGAGGCAGGGGAACACTGAAGCTTTCTTT.

The DNA for the CDR3 is TGTGCCAGCAGCCAGAACAGGGTTCCGAATGAAAAACTGTTTTTT. Translated, it gives CASSQNRVPNEKLFF. This sequence joins TRBV7-2 and TRBJ1-4, with D possibly being TRBD1 (6 bases). CDR3 length equals 15 residues. With 5 bases removed from V and 5 bases from J, the gap between germline ends came to 15 bases. Looked up from germline, CDR1 is SGHTA and CDR2 is FQGNSA.

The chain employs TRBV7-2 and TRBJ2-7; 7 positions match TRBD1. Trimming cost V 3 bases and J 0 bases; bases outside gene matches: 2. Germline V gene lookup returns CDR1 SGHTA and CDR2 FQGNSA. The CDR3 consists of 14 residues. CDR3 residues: CASSFQGDSYEQYF. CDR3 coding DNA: TGTGCCAGCAGCTTCCAGGGGGACTCCTACGAGCAGTACTTC.

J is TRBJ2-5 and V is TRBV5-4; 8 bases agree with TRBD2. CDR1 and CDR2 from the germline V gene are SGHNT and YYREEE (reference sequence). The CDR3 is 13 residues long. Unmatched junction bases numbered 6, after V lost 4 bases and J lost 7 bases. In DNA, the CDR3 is TGTGCCAGCAGCCAGCGGGGGCCCGGGACCCAGTACTTC. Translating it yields CASSQRGPGTQYF.

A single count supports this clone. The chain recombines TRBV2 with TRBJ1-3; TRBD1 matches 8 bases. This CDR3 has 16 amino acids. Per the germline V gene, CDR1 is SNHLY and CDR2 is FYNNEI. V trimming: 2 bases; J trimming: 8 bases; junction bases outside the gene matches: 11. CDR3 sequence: CASSERDRRSLDTIYF. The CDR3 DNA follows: TGTGCCAGCAGTGAAAGGGACAGGCGCTCTCTGGACACCATATATTTT.

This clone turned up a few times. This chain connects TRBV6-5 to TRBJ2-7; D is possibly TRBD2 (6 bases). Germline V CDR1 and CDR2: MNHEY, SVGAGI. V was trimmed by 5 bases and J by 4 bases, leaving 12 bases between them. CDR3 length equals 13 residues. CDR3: CASSPPGRYEQYF. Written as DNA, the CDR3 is TGTGCCAGCAGTCCCCCTGGGAGGTACGAGCAGTACTTC.

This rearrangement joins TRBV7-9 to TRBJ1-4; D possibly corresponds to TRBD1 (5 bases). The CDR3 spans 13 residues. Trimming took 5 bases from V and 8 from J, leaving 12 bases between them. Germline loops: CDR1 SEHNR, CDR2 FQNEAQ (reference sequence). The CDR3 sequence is CASSLGRTEKLFF. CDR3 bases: TGTGCCAGCAGCCTCGGACGGACAGAAAAACTGTTTTTT. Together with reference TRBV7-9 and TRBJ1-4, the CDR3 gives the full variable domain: DTGVSQNPRHKITKRGQNVTFRCDPISEHNRLYWYRQTLGQGPEFLTYFQNEAQLEKSRLLSDRFSAERPKGSFSTLEIQRTEQGDSAMYLCASSLGRTEKLFFGSGTQLSVL.

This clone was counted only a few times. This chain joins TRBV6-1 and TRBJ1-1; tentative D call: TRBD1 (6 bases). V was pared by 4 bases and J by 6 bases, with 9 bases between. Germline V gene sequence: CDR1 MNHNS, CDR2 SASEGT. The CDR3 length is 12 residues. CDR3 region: CASSATGAEAFF. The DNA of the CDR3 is TGTGCCAGCAGTGCGACAGGAGCTGAAGCTTTCTTT.